The 27 T cell receptor beta chains given below trace back to one sample, sequenced in a study of cytomegalovirus exposure and HLA in healthy donors. The primer mix had 60 Vbeta and 13 Jbeta primers. Here immunoSEQ multiplex PCR was the method, and the copy in TCRdb shows in-frame clones only, minus some. The table has about 110,000 clones, 77% seen once; the top ten hold around 3.9%. Sample: PBMCs. These TCRs come from a human donor in good health.

The chain links TRBV7-9 to TRBJ2-2, with 7 positions matching TRBD2. The CDR3 spans 17 residues. The germline CDR1 and CDR2 sequences are SEHNR and FQNEAQ (reference sequence). V dropped 6 bases and J dropped 1; count of bases not matched to a gene: 11. The CDR3 coding sequence is TGTGCCAGCAGTCCAATGGGGAGGGGAGAGAACACCGGGGAGCTGTTTTTT. Its translation is CASSPMGRGENTGELFF.

This rearrangement joins TRBV30 to TRBJ1-1; possible D gene TRBD1, 5 bases. There are 15 residues in the CDR3. Trimming removed 1 base at V and 5 bases at J, with 17 bases between. Germline V gene data show CDR1 as GTSNPN and CDR2 as SVGIG (reference sequence). DNA for the CDR3: TGTGCCTGGAGTGGAGGGAGGAAAGGGGAAACTGAAGCTTTCTTT. Translation: CAWSGGRKGETEAFF.

V is TRBV7-9 and J is TRBJ1-4, with D perhaps TRBD1 (5 bases). The CDR3 consists of 16 residues. The ends were cut back, 0 bases at V and 2 bases at J, with 10 bases in the middle. The germline V gene encodes CDR1 SEHNR and CDR2 FQNEAQ (reference sequence). The DNA of the CDR3 is TGTGCCAGCAGCTTAGCGTTCGGGGGGACTAATGAAAAACTGTTTTTT. Its protein product is CASSLAFGGTNEKLFF. The full variable domain, rest sourced from reference TRBV7-9 and TRBJ1-4, is DTGVSQNPRHKITKRGQNVTFRCDPISEHNRLYWYRQTLGQGPEFLTYFQNEAQLEKSRLLSDRFSAERPKGSFSTLEIQRTEQGDSAMYLCASSLAFGGTNEKLFFGSGTQLSVL.

V usage is TRBV6-1 and J usage is TRBJ1-1, with D perhaps TRBD1 (5 bases). Trimming took 0 bases from V and 1 from J, leaving 9 bases between them. This CDR3 is 15 amino acids long. From germline, CDR1 is MNHNS and CDR2 SASEGT. The CDR3 loop reads CASSEAPGSNTEAFF. CDR3 in DNA: TGTGCCAGCAGTGAAGCTCCAGGGTCGAACACTGAAGCTTTCTTT.

This rearrangement joins TRBV13 to TRBJ2-7, with D perhaps TRBD1 (6 bases). CDR1 and CDR2 (germline): PRHDT, FYEKMQ (reference sequence). The CDR3 length is 13 residues. Trimming took off 3 bases at V and 3 bases at J, with 9 bases between the two ends. The CDR3 DNA is TGTGCCAGCAGCTTGGGACACCTCTACGAGCAGTACTTC. Translating it yields CASSLGHLYEQYF.

The chain recombines TRBV19 with TRBJ1-6, with a possible D match to TRBD1 (6 bases). Germline lookup yields CDR1 LNHDA and CDR2 SQIVND (reference sequence). V lost 5 bases and J lost 9, with 20 bases in between. This CDR3 has 16 residues. CDR3 in DNA: TGTGCCAGTAGTGCCGGGACACTTTCGTTAGGTTCACCCCTCCACTTT. This gives the protein CASSAGTLSLGSPLHF.

Comments on this clone: The sample has other DNA sequences that encode this CDR3 too. The genes are TRBV6-5 and TRBJ2-7, with D perhaps TRBD1 (6 bases). The V end lost 0 bases, the J end lost 1 base, and 10 bases lay between the germline ends. The CDR3 spans 15 residues. Germline V gene sequence: CDR1 MNHEY, CDR2 SVGAGI. DNA for the CDR3: TGTGCCAGCAGTTACTCGGGCAGGGGTTCCTACGAGCAGTACTTC. It codes for CASSYSGRGSYEQYF.

The V gene is TRBV29-1, the J gene TRBJ1-1; D may be TRBD1 (5 bases). This CDR3 is 13 amino acids long. Germline V gives CDR1 SQVTM, CDR2 ANQGSEA. V lost 6 bases and J 1 base, leaving 12 bases between the germline ends. CDR3 residues: CSVRTLTNTEAFF. The DNA for the CDR3 is TGCAGCGTGCGGACACTGACGAACACTGAAGCTTTCTTT.

The chain has TRBV20-1 and TRBJ2-1; possibly TRBD2 for D (6 bases). With 6 bases removed from V and 11 bases from J, the gap between germline ends came to 11 bases. This CDR3 is built from 10 residues. CDR1 and CDR2 from the germline V gene are DFQATT and SNEGSKA (reference sequence). CDR3 amino acids: CSAWAGQQFF. DNA of the CDR3: TGCAGTGCCTGGGCGGGACAGCAGTTCTTC.

About this clone: A junction boundary mismatches the germline segment, possibly from a read error. The chain joins TRBV5-6 to TRBJ2-6; TRBD2 agrees at 8 bases. In germline, CDR1 is SGHDT, CDR2 YYEEEE. The CDR3 is made up of 18 amino acids. The CDR3 loop reads CASSLEGGGFSGANGLTF. DNA for the CDR3: TGTGCCAGCAGCTTGGAGGGCGGGGGGTTTTCTGGGGCCAACGGCCTGACTTTC. Full variable domain (missing parts from reference TRBV5-6 and TRBJ2-6): DAGVTQSPTHLIKTRGQQVTLRCSPKSGHDTVSWYQQALGQGPQFIFQYYEEEERQRGNFPDRFSGHQFPNYSSELNVNALLLGDSALYLCASSLEGGGFSGANGLTFGAGSRLTVL.

DNA for the CDR3: TGTGCCAGCAGCCCCACTAGCGACGAGCAGTACTTC. Translation: CASSPTSDEQYF. V usage is TRBV7-9 and J usage is TRBJ2-7; 7 positions match TRBD2. This CDR3 is built from 12 residues. Germline-derived CDR1 and CDR2 are SEHNR and FQNEAQ (reference sequence). The junction had 3 bases not matched to a gene; V was cut back by 5 bases and J by 5 bases.

This sequence joins TRBV19 and TRBJ2-3; tentatively, D is TRBD1 (6 bases). The germline V gene encodes CDR1 LNHDA and CDR2 SQIVND (reference sequence). V dropped 0 bases and J dropped 1 base, with 11 bases sitting between them. The CDR3 runs 16 residues. In DNA, the CDR3 is TGTGCCAGTAGTATAGAGGCAGGGGTGGGCACAGATACGCAGTATTTT. Translation gives CASSIEAGVGTDTQYF.

The genes are TRBV28 and TRBJ2-7; D may be TRBD1 (6 bases). Germline V gene data show CDR1 as MDHEN and CDR2 as SYDVKM. Between the trimmed V and J ends, which lost 2 bases and 3 bases, there was a span of 14 bases. This CDR3 contains 15 residues. The CDR3 sequence: CASSLPQGRYYEQYF. CDR3 coding DNA: TGTGCCAGCAGTTTACCTCAGGGGAGATACTACGAGCAGTACTTC.

The chain is built from TRBV5-4 and TRBJ2-7; TRBD1 agrees at 9 bases. V dropped 4 bases and J dropped 2; count of bases not matched to a gene: 4. The CDR3 consists of 14 residues. In germline, CDR1 is SGHNT, CDR2 YYREEE (reference sequence). Here the CDR3 DNA reads TGTGCCAGCAGCCCGGGACAGGGAGCCTACGAGCAGTACTTC. It codes for CASSPGQGAYEQYF.

The V gene is TRBV19, the J gene TRBJ2-7; maybe TRBD2 (6 bases). The V and J ends lost 3 bases and 5 bases respectively, with 17 bases between them. Germline loops: CDR1 LNHDA, CDR2 SQIVND (reference sequence). The CDR3 length is 15 residues. The DNA for the CDR3 is TGTGCCAGTAGTATGCGGCGGGATGTCTCTCACGAGCAGTACTTC. It is translated as CASSMRRDVSHEQYF.

This rearrangement joins TRBV5-1 to TRBJ2-1; 8 nucleotides align to TRBD1. With V trimmed by 3 bases and J by 7 bases, 9 bases remained unmatched. The CDR3 totals 15 residues. Germline V CDR1 and CDR2: SGHRS, YFSETQ. CDR3 DNA: TGCGCCAGCAGCTCGACAGGGGTGGTTGGGAATGAGCAGTTCTTC. Protein product: CASSSTGVVGNEQFF.

The chain carries TRBV7-9 and TRBJ2-5, with TRBD1 identical over 10 bases. Germline V gene sequence: CDR1 SEHNR, CDR2 FQNEAQ (reference sequence). V shed 5 bases, J shed 3 bases, and the junction held 6 bases outside the gene matches. The CDR3 covers 15 residues. The CDR3 DNA sequence: TGTGCCAGCAGCCCCTCCGGGACAGGGGAAGAGACCCAGTACTTC. This translates into CASSPSGTGEETQYF. Using reference TRBV7-9 and TRBJ2-5 for the parts outside the CDR3, the full variable domain is DTGVSQNPRHKITKRGQNVTFRCDPISEHNRLYWYRQTLGQGPEFLTYFQNEAQLEKSRLLSDRFSAERPKGSFSTLEIQRTEQGDSAMYLCASSPSGTGEETQYFGPGTRLLVL.

This clone has only a few counts. The chain has TRBV7-2 and TRBJ2-7, with no clear D. V was shortened by 3 bases and J by 3 bases, with 3 bases between the two germline ends. The CDR3 loop spans 11 amino acids. The germline V gene encodes CDR1 SGHTA and CDR2 FQGNSA. CDR3 coding DNA: TGTGCCAGCAGCTTCCGCTACGAGCAGTACTTC. It yields the protein CASSFRYEQYF.

The chain employs TRBV18 and TRBJ2-7, with a possible D match to TRBD2 (5 bases). Per germline, CDR1 KGHSH and CDR2 LQKENI. Trimming removed 5 bases at V and 1 base at J, with 18 bases between. CDR3 size: 16 residues. CDR3 bases: TGTGCCAGCTCAGCCGGGCAAGCGGACCTTTCCTACGAGCAGTACTTC. Its translation: CASSAGQADLSYEQYF. The full variable domain, completed using reference TRBV18 and TRBJ2-7, is NAGVMQNPRHLVRRRGQEARLRCSPMKGHSHVYWYRQLPEEGLKFMVYLQKENIIDESGMPKERFSAEFPKEGPSILRIQQVVRGDSAAYFCASSAGQADLSYEQYFGPGTRLTVT.

This clone appeared a single time. J is TRBJ2-6 and V is TRBV29-1; TRBD1 matches 7 bases. Germline lookup yields CDR1 SQVTM and CDR2 ANQGSEA. J lost 1 base, V lost 6 bases, and 3 bases had no gene match. The CDR3 spans 14 residues. DNA of the CDR3: TGCAGCGTACGGGACAGATCTGGGGCCAACGTCCTGACTTTC. It codes for CSVRDRSGANVLTF.

This rearrangement joins TRBV21-1 to TRBJ2-3; the table's D call of TRBD2 was not tested on the DNA. TRBV21-1 is a documented pseudogene. The CDR3 length is 17 residues. This CDR3 reads CASSKDGSSISTDTQYF. The DNA for the CDR3 is TGTGCCAGCAGCAAAGACGGGTCATCTATTAGCACAGATACGCAGTATTTT.

With regard to this clone: Germline is not matched at one junction end, which may reflect a read error. The chain recombines TRBV7-9 with TRBJ1-2, with 7 positions matching TRBD1. CDR3 length: 14 amino acids. The germline V gene has CDR1 SEHNR and CDR2 FQNEAQ (reference sequence). The CDR3 loop reads CSSSFTGADYGYTF. CDR3 nucleotide sequence: TGTTCCAGCAGCTTTACAGGGGCGGACTATGGCTACACCTTC.

This clone was detected only a few times. The chain combines TRBV6-5 with TRBJ2-2, with 9 bases aligning to TRBD1. The V and J ends lost 5 bases and 5 bases, in that order; junction bases with no gene match: 3. Germline V gene lookup returns CDR1 MNHEY and CDR2 SVGAGI. The CDR3 totals 14 residues. The CDR3 DNA reads as TGTGCCAGCAGTCGACAGGGGGAAACCGGGGAGCTGTTTTTT. Residues: CASSRQGETGELFF.

The gene calls are TRBV6-5 and TRBJ2-7; 7 bases match TRBD1. The CDR3 loop spans 12 amino acids. V trimming: 9 bases; J trimming: 7 bases; junction bases outside the gene matches: 9. From germline, CDR1 is MNHEY and CDR2 SVGAGI. For the CDR3, the DNA is TGTGCCAGTAGGACAGGCGCAGTGGAGCAGTACTTC. This sequence encodes CASRTGAVEQYF.

This clone was seen a handful of times. V is TRBV7-9 and J is TRBJ1-4; 9 bases map to TRBD1. The CDR3 is made up of 15 amino acids. Germline CDR1 and CDR2: SEHNR and FQNEAQ (reference sequence). V was pared by 3 bases and J by 4 bases, with 3 bases of the junction left unmatched. The CDR3 spells CASSLGQGVNEKLFF. In nucleotides, the CDR3 is TGTGCCAGCAGCTTGGGACAGGGTGTTAATGAAAAACTGTTTTTT.

The genes are TRBV21-1 and TRBJ2-3; no check of the table's D call, TRBD1, against the DNA was made. TRBV21-1 is noted as a pseudogene. The CDR3 length is 16 residues. CDR3 nucleotides: TGTGCCAGCATTCCTGGACAGGGGCAGGGCACAGATACGCAGTATTTT. Residues: CASIPGQGQGTDTQYF.

The rearrangement links TRBV12-5 to TRBJ1-2, with D hard to call. Germline V gene sequence: CDR1 LGHNT, CDR2 FRNRAP. The length of the CDR3 is 17 residues. V was clipped by 0 bases and J by 4 bases, with 18 bases between them. The CDR3 DNA reads TGTGCTAGTGGTTTGGTCTCCGGACGGACTCTTGCCTATGGCTACACCTTC. This sequence encodes CASGLVSGRTLAYGYTF.